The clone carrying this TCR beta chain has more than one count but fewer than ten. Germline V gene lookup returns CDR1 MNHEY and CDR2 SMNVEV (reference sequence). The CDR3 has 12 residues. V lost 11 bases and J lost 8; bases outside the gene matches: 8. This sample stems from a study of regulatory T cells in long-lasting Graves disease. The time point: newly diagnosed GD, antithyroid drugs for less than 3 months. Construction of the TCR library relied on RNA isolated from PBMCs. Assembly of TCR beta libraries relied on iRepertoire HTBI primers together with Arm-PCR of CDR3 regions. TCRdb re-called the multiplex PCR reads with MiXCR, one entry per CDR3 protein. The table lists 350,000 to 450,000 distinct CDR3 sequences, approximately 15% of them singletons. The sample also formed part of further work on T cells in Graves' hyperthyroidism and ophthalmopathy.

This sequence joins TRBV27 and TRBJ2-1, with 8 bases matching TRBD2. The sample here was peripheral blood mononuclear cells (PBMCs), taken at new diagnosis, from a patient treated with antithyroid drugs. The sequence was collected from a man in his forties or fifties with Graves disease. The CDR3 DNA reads TGTGCCTCCAGGACTAGCTCCGATGAGCAGTTCTTC. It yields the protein CASRTSSDEQFF.